The clone carrying this TCR beta chain was detected many times. The data belong to a study of neurological immune-mediated disorders. Via MiXCR, TCRdb re-called the 5' RACE reads, giving one row per CDR3 protein. Among some 60,000 distinct CDR3 sequences listed, roughly 9.8% were seen once. Regarding time point: longitudinal time-point 2. Looked up from germline, CDR1 is SEHNR and CDR2 is FQNEAQ (reference sequence). The CDR3 totals 16 residues. Trimming pared 5 bases from V and 6 bases from J, leaving 20 bases between. The source is a young man in good health. The chain is built from TRBV7-9 and TRBJ2-1; D remains ambiguous. The specimen was PBMCs. CDR3 protein: CASSLTRIGLGNEQFF. The DNA of the CDR3 is TGTGCCAGCAGCCTTACACGTATCGGTCTCGGCAATGAGCAGTTCTTC.